The present T cell receptor beta chain was sequenced within a study of blood T cells in healthy people across ages. Overall study results and limits: Any changes in expanded clonotypes were possibly confounded, as donor CMV status remained unknown.

Using a J-beta primer mix together with a sample-barcoded 5' primer, a second PCR was run for roughly 7 to 11 cycles. From the 5' RACE reads, TCRdb called clonotypes with MiXCR, one entry per CDR3 protein. The sample has approximately 2,000,000 distinct CDR3 sequences, more than 35% seen once. Germline V gene lookup returns CDR1 LGHNA and CDR2 YNFKEQ. This CDR3 contains 16 residues. About this clonotype itself: As yet, its antigen is unknown.

The receptor comes from a human donor in good health. The chain carries TRBV4-2 and TRBJ2-4; either TRBD1 or TRBD2 may supply D (6 bases each). TRBJ2-7 matches the DNA end more closely, so the J call is doubtful. The specimen sequenced was blood. CDR3 sequence: CASSQEPNGGYYEQYF. The CDR3 nucleotides are TGTGCCAGCAGCCAAGAACCCAACGGGGGCTATTACGAGCAGTACTTC.